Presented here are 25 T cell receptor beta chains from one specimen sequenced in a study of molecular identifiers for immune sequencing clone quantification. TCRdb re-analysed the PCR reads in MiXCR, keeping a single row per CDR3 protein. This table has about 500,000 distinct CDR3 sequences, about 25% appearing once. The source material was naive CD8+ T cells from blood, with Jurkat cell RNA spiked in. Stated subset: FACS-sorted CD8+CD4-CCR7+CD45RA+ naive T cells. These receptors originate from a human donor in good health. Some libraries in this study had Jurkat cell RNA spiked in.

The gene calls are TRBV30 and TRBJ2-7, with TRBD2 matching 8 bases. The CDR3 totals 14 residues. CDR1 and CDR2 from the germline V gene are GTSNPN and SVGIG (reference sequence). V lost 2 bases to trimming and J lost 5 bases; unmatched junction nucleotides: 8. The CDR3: CAWSLGAGVDEQYF. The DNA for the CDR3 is TGTGCCTGGAGTTTGGGAGCGGGAGTCGACGAGCAGTACTTC.

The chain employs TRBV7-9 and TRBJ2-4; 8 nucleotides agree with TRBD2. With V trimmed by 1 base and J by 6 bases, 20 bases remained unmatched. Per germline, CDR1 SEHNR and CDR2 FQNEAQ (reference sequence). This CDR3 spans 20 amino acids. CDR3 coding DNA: TGTGCCAGCAGCTTAGACCCCCCGAGGGCGGGGGGTACCTACGGAAACATTCAGTACTTC. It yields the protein CASSLDPPRAGGTYGNIQYF.

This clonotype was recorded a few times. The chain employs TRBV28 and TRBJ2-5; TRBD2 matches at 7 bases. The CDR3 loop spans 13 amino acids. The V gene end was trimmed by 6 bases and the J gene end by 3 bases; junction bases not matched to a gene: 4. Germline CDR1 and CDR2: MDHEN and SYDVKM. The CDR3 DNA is TGTGCCAGCAGCTGGGGGGGGGAAGAGACCCAGTACTTC. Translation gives CASSWGGEETQYF.

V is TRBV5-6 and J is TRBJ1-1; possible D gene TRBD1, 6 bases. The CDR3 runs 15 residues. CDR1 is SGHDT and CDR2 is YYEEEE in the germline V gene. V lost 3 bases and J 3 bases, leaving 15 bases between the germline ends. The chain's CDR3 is CASSSRTEEDTEAFF. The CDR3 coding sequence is TGTGCCAGCAGCTCGAGGACAGAGGAGGACACTGAAGCTTTCTTT.

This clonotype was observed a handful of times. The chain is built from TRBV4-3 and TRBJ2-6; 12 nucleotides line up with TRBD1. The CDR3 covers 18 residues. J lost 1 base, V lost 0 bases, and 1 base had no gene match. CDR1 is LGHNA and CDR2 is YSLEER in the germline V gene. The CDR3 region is CASSQEGQGASGANVLTF. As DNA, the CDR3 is TGCGCCAGCAGCCAAGAGGGACAGGGGGCTTCTGGGGCCAACGTCCTGACTTTC.

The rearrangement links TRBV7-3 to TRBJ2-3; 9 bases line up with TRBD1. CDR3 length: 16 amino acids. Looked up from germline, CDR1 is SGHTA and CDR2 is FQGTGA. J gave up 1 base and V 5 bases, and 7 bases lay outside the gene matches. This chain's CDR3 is CASSALDRGGTDTQYF. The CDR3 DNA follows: TGTGCCAGCAGCGCCCTGGACAGGGGTGGCACAGATACGCAGTATTTT.

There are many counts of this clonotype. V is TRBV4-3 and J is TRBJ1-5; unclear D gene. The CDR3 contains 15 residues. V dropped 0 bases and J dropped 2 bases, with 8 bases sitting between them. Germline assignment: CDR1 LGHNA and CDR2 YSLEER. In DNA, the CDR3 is TGCGCCAGCAGCCAAGATCTGTGGGGCAATCAGCCCCAGCATTTT. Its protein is CASSQDLWGNQPQHF.

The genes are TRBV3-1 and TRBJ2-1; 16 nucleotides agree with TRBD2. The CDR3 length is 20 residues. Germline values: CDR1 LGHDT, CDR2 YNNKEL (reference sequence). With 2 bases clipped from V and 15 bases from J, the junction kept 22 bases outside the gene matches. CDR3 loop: CASSQRTGTSGRGYYNELFF. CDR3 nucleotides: TGTGCCAGCAGCCAAAGGACCGGGACTAGCGGGAGGGGGTACTACAATGAGTTGTTCTTC.

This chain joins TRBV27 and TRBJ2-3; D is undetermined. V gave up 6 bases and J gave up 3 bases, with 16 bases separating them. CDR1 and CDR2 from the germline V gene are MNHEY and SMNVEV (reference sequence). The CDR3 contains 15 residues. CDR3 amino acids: CASRQTLISTDTQYF. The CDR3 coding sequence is TGTGCCAGCAGACAAACCCTGATTTCGACAGATACGCAGTATTTT.

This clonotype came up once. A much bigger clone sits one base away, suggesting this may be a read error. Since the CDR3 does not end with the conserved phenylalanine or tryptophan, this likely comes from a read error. The CDR3 protein is CASSSGSGFADNEQFI. The CDR3 DNA follows: TGTGCCAGCAGCTCGGGAAGCGGTTTTGCGGACAATGAGCAGTTCATC. The gene calls are TRBV7-3 and TRBJ2-1, with a possible D match to TRBD2 (5 bases). V lost 4 bases and J lost 5, with 18 bases in between. The CDR3 is 16 residues long. Germline V gives CDR1 SGHTA, CDR2 FQGTGA.

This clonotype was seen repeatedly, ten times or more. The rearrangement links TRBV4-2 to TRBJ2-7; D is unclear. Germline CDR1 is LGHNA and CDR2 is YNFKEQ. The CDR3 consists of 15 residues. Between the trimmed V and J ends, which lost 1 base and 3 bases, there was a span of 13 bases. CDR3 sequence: CASSQGVLGGYEQYF. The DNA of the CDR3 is TGTGCCAGCAGCCAAGGGGTCCTCGGTGGCTACGAGCAGTACTTC.

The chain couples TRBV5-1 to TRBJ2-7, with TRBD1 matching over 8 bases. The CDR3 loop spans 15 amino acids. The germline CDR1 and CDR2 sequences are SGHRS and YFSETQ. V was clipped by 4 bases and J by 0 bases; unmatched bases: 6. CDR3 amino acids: CASSVTGTGSYEQYF. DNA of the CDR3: TGCGCCAGCAGCGTAACCGGGACAGGCTCCTACGAGCAGTACTTC.

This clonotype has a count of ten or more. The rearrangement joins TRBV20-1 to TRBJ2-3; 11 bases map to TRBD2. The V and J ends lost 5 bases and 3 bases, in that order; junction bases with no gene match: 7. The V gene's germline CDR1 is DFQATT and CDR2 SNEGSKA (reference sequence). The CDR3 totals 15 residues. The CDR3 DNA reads TGCAGTGCTGAAAATAGCGGGAGGGCGACAGATACGCAGTATTTT. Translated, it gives CSAENSGRATDTQYF.

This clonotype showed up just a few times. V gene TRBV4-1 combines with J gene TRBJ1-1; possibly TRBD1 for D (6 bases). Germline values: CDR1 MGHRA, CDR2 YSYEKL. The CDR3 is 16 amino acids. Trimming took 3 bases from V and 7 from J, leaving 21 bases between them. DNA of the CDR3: TGCGCCAGCAGCCATACCTCGACAGGTGGTCTAGGTGAAGCTTTCTTT. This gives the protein CASSHTSTGGLGEAFF.

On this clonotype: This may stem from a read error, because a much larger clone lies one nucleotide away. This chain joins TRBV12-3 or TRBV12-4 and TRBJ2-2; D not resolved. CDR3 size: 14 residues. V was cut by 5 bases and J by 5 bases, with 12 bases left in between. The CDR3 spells CASSKPSQTGELFF. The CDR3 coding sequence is TGTGCCAGCAGTAAACCTAGTCAGACCGGGGAGCTGTTTTTT.

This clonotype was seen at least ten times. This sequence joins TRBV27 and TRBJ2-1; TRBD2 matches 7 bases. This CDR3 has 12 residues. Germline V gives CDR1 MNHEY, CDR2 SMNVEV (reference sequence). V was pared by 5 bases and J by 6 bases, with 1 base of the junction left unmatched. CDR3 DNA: TGTGCCAGCAGTGGACTAGGCAATGAGCAGTTCTTC. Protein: CASSGLGNEQFF.

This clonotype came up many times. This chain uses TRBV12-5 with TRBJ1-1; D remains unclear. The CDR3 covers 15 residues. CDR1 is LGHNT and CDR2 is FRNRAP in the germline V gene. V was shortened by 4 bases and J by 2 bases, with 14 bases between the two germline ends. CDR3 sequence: CASGSFRRPNTEAFF. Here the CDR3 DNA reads TGTGCTAGTGGTTCATTCCGGCGGCCAAACACTGAAGCTTTCTTT. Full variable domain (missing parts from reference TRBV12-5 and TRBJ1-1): DARVTQTPRHKVTEMGQEVTMRCQPILGHNTVFWYRQTMMQGLELLAYFRNRAPLDDSGMPKDRFSAEMPDATLATLKIQPSEPRDSAVYFCASGSFRRPNTEAFFGQGTRLTVV.

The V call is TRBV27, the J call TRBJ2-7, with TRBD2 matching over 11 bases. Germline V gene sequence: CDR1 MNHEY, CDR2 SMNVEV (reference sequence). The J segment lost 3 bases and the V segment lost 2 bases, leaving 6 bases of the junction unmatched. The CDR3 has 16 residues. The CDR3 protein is CASSLHGLAGRYEQYF. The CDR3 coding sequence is TGTGCCAGCAGTTTACACGGACTAGCGGGCCGCTACGAGCAGTACTTC.

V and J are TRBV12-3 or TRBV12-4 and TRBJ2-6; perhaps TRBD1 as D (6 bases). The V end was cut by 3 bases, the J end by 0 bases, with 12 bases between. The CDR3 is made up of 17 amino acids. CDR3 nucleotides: TGTGCCAGCAGTTTCGGACAGTTTTTCTCTGGGGCCAACGTCCTGACTTTC. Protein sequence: CASSFGQFFSGANVLTF.

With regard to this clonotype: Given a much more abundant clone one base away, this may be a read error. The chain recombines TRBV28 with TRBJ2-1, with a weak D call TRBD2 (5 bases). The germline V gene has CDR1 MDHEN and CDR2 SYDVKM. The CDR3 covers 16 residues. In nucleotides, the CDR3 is TGTGCCAGCAGCCGAGACCAATGGGAGAACTACAATGAGGAGTTCTTC. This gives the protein CASSRDQWENYNEEFF.

CDR3 in DNA: TGTGCCATCAGTGAGTCTAGGGGGTTCACTGAAGCTTTCTTT. Its translation is CAISESRGFTEAFF. This chain uses TRBV10-3 with TRBJ1-1, with a weak D call TRBD1 (6 bases). This CDR3 region has 14 residues. Trimming took 0 bases from V and 4 from J, leaving 9 bases between them. Germline CDR1 reads ENHRY; CDR2 reads SYGVKD.

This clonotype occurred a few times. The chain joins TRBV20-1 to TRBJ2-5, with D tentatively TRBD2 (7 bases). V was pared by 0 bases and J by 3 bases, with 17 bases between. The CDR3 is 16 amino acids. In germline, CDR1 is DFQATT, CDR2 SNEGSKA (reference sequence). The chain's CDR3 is CSARDKGESGEETQYF. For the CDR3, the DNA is TGCAGTGCTAGAGATAAGGGGGAAAGCGGGGAAGAGACCCAGTACTTC.

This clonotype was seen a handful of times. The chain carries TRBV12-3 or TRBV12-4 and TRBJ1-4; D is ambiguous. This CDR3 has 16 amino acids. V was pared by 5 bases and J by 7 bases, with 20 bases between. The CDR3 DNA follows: TGTGCCAGCAGTCCCTCCCTAACAGACTTCGGTGAAAAACTGTTTTTT. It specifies CASSPSLTDFGEKLFF.

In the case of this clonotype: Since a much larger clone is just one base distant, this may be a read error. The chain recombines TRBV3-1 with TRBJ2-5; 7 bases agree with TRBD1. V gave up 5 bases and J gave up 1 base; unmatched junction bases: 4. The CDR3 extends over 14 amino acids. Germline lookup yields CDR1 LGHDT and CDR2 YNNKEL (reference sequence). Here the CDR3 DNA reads TGTGCCAGCAGCGTACAGGGGAGCCAAGAGACCCAGTACTTC. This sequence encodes CASSVQGSQETQYF.

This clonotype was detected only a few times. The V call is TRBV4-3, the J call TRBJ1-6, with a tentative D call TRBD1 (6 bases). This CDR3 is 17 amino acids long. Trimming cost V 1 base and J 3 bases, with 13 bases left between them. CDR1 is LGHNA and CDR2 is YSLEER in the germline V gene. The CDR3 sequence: CASSQAVRDNYNSPLHF. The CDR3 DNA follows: TGCGCCAGCAGCCAAGCAGTCCGGGACAACTATAATTCACCCCTCCACTTT.